This T cell receptor (beta chain) was recovered during a study of control samples from healthy donors and cancer patients. CDR3 length equals 17 residues. V lost 4 bases, J lost 2 bases, and 16 bases lay in between. Germline CDR1 and CDR2: SGDLS and YYNGEE. Measured with immunoSEQ multiplex PCR; TCRdb has only the in-frame clones, and not every one. The repertoire holds some 160,000 clones, with about 90% as singletons. This chain connects TRBV9 to TRBJ1-6; D gene unclear. The sample consisted of blood. The clonotype comes from a woman in her twenties or thirties in good health. The DNA for the CDR3 is TGTGCCAGCAGCCCCCGGGGTAAAGTCCCCTATAATTCACCCCTCCACTTT. It is translated as CASSPRGKVPYNSPLHF.